One sample yielded the 8 T cell receptor beta chains listed below, sequenced in a study of identical twins. Via MiXCR, TCRdb re-called the 5' RACE reads, giving one row per CDR3 protein. The sample includes 1.5 million to 2 million distinct CDR3 sequences, around 33% of them seen just once. The specimen was cord blood. Every receptor here comes from a newborn girl in good health.

The rearrangement links TRBV4-2 to TRBJ2-7; 7 nucleotides align to TRBD2. CDR3 length equals 15 residues. In germline, CDR1 is LGHNA, CDR2 YNFKEQ. The V segment lost 3 bases and the J segment 7 bases; nucleotides outside the gene matches: 12. The CDR3 sequence is CASSQEGLRYNEQYF. The CDR3 coding sequence is TGTGCCAGCAGCCAGGAGGGACTACGGTACAATGAGCAGTACTTC.

This chain connects TRBV15 to TRBJ1-5; 7 nucleotides match TRBD1. Per the germline V gene, CDR1 is LNHNV and CDR2 is YYDKDF (reference sequence). Trimming at V came to 2 bases and at J to 0 bases, leaving 7 bases not matched to a gene. This CDR3 comprises 17 residues. CDR3 amino acids: CATSRFWTGYSNQPQHF. The CDR3 DNA follows: TGTGCCACCAGCAGATTCTGGACAGGCTATAGCAATCAGCCCCAGCATTTT. The entire variable domain, with the rest obtained from reference TRBV15 and TRBJ1-5, is as follows: DAMVIQNPRYQVTQFGKPVTLSCSQTLNHNVMYWYQQKSSQAPKLLFHYYDKDFNNEADTPDNFQSRRPNTSFCFLDIRSPGLGDTAMYLCATSRFWTGYSNQPQHFGDGTRLSIL.

This clonotype was counted only a few times. The V gene is TRBV6-1, the J gene TRBJ2-5; no firm D call. The germline V gene encodes CDR1 MNHNS and CDR2 SASEGT. The CDR3 runs 14 residues. Trimming took off 4 bases at V and 11 bases at J, with 20 bases between the two ends. For the CDR3, the DNA is TGTGCCAGCAGTGCTATCCCCGCGATCTTCAAGCAGTACTTC. Its translation: CASSAIPAIFKQYF.

The gene calls are TRBV11-3 and TRBJ2-7, with TRBD2 matching over 7 bases. This CDR3 has 13 amino acids. Looked up from germline, CDR1 is SGHNT and CDR2 is YENEEA. J lost 6 bases, V lost 5 bases, and 7 bases had no gene match. The chain's CDR3 is CASSPKRGSEQYF. CDR3 sequence (DNA): TGTGCCAGCAGCCCCAAGCGGGGAAGCGAGCAGTACTTC. Supplemented by reference TRBV11-3 and TRBJ2-7, the full variable domain reads EAGVVQSPRYKIIEKKQPVAFWCNPISGHNTLYWYLQNLGQGPELLIRYENEEAVDDSQLPKDRFSAERLKGVDSTLKIQPAELGDSAVYLCASSPKRGSEQYFGPGTRLTVT.

The gene calls are TRBV20-1 and TRBJ2-3, with 8 bases aligning to TRBD1. The length of the CDR3 is 14 residues. Germline CDR1 is DFQATT and CDR2 is SNEGSKA (reference sequence). With 3 bases clipped from V and 2 bases from J, the junction kept 4 bases outside the gene matches. The CDR3: CSARGTGNTDTQYF. CDR3 nucleotide sequence: TGCAGTGCTAGGGGGACAGGCAACACAGATACGCAGTATTTT.

The V call is TRBV5-1, the J call TRBJ2-3; the match to TRBD2 covers 7 bases. Trimming took 4 bases from V and 12 from J; bases not matched to a gene: 17. The germline CDR1 and CDR2 sequences are SGHRS and YFSETQ. The CDR3 has 15 residues. The CDR3: CASSASGAYQETQYF. In nucleotides, the CDR3 is TGCGCCAGCAGCGCTAGCGGAGCGTACCAAGAGACCCAGTATTTT.

The table lists this clonotype with a few counts. The chain combines TRBV6-2 or TRBV6-3 with TRBJ2-7; tentatively, D is TRBD1 (5 bases). The germline V and J ends were trimmed by 2 bases and 3 bases, with 17 bases remaining between them. Germline loops: CDR1 MNHEY, CDR2 SVGEGT. CDR3 size: 16 residues. CDR3 protein: CASSYPHRRASYEQYF. The CDR3 bases are TGTGCCAGCAGTTACCCCCACCGCAGGGCTAGCTACGAGCAGTACTTC.

The chain carries TRBV7-9 and TRBJ2-1; D assignment may be TRBD1 or TRBD2 (5 bases each). The CDR3 has 15 amino acids. Trimming pared 4 bases from V and 4 bases from J, leaving 14 bases between. Germline lookup yields CDR1 SEHNR and CDR2 FQNEAQ (reference sequence). CDR3 nucleotide sequence: TGTGCCAGCAGCTCCCATCCGGGACCGTACAATGAGCAGTTCTTC. Protein sequence: CASSSHPGPYNEQFF.